A single sample gave rise to the 15 T cell receptor beta chains below, sequenced in a study of blood T cell repertoires in COVID-19. Method: immunoSEQ multiplex PCR; TCRdb's copy keeps in-frame clones and lacks some. The sample comprises roughly 220,000 clones, 75% to 90% of which are singletons, and 2% to 2.5% rests with the top ten. Sequenced input: peripheral blood. The receptors here all came from a man aged 30 to 45 who had recovered from COVID-19.

V is TRBV7-2 and J is TRBJ2-7; D unresolved. Trimming removed 1 base from V and 9 bases from J, with 10 bases in between. From germline, CDR1 is SGHTA and CDR2 FQGNSA. This CDR3 comprises 12 residues. This chain's CDR3 is CASSLVPTGQYF. The CDR3 nucleotides read TGTGCCAGCAGCTTAGTCCCAACGGGGCAGTACTTC. Supplemented by reference TRBV7-2 and TRBJ2-7, the full variable domain reads GAGVSQSPSNKVTEKGKDVELRCDPISGHTALYWYRQSLGQGLEFLIYFQGNSAPDKSGLPSDRFSAERTGGSVSTLTIQRTQQEDSAVYLCASSLVPTGQYFGPGTRLTVT.

This clone was recorded a few times. J is TRBJ1-1 and V is TRBV7-7; 9 nucleotides align to TRBD1. CDR1 is SSHAT, CDR2 FNYEAQ, per germline (reference sequence). CDR3 length: 20 amino acids. With V trimmed by 2 bases and J by 4 bases, 20 bases remained unmatched. CDR3: CASSLKSRTHRGHGGTEAFF. In DNA form, the CDR3 reads TGTGCCAGCAGCTTAAAGTCTCGTACGCACAGGGGGCATGGAGGCACTGAAGCTTTCTTT. Together with reference TRBV7-7 and TRBJ1-1, the CDR3 gives the full variable domain: GAGVSQSPRYKVTKRGQDVTLRCDPISSHATLYWYQQALGQGPEFLTYFNYEAQPDKSGLPSDRFSAERPEGSISTLTIQRTEQRDSAMYRCASSLKSRTHRGHGGTEAFFGQGTRLTVV.

V and J are TRBV5-4 and TRBJ1-2; TRBD1 agrees at 11 bases. Per the germline V gene, CDR1 is SGHNT and CDR2 is YYREEE (reference sequence). The CDR3 has 14 amino acids. After removal of 3 bases from V and 10 bases from J, the junction contained 8 bases not matched to a gene. CDR3 sequence: CASSSGTGGRTYTF. CDR3 DNA sequence: TGTGCCAGCAGCTCAGGGACAGGGGGTCGGACCTACACCTTC.

The V gene is TRBV29-1, the J gene TRBJ2-5; 10 bases map to TRBD2. This CDR3 region has 13 residues. V trimming: 6 bases; J trimming: 5 bases; junction bases outside the gene matches: 6. Germline V CDR1 and CDR2: SQVTM, ANQGSEA. The CDR3: CSVAGGGFETQYF. CDR3 DNA: TGCAGCGTAGCGGGGGGGGGTTTTGAGACCCAGTACTTC.

This clone has a single count. V is TRBV7-7 and J is TRBJ2-7; 12 bases map to TRBD2. Germline values: CDR1 SSHAT, CDR2 FNYEAQ (reference sequence). Trimming removed 5 bases from V and 2 bases from J; junction bases left unmatched: 7. This CDR3 region has 16 residues. The CDR3, as DNA: TGTGCCAGCAGCAAGGGACTAGCGGGCTCCACCTACGAGCAGTACTTC. Translation: CASSKGLAGSTYEQYF.

J is TRBJ1-4 and V is TRBV29-1, with D possibly matching TRBD1 (5 bases). CDR3 length: 13 residues. Between the trimmed V and J ends, which lost 7 bases and 0 bases, there was a span of 9 bases. The germline V gene has CDR1 SQVTM and CDR2 ANQGSEA. The CDR3 DNA reads as TGCAGCGCGACCAGGGCAACTAATGAAAAACTGTTTTTT. Protein: CSATRATNEKLFF.

The chain uses TRBV13 and TRBJ2-7; TRBD1 matches at 9 bases. The junction had 7 bases not matched to a gene; V was cut back by 5 bases and J by 5 bases. The length of the CDR3 is 14 residues. CDR1 is PRHDT and CDR2 is FYEKMQ in the germline V gene (reference sequence). The CDR3 nucleotides are TGTGCCAGCAGCCCACGGGACAGGGTGGACGAGCAGTACTTC. It yields the protein CASSPRDRVDEQYF.

This clone has only a few counts. The gene calls are TRBV5-1 and TRBJ1-4, with TRBD1 as a possible D gene (5 bases). The CDR3 contains 17 residues. CDR1 SGHRS and CDR2 YFSETQ come from the germline V gene. The V and J ends lost 7 bases and 7 bases respectively, with 26 bases between them. Here the CDR3 DNA reads TGCGCCAGCTGCTCGGGGACTAGCTCTTCCGGGGGTGAAAAACTGTTTTTT. As protein: CASCSGTSSSGGEKLFF. The full variable domain, completed using reference TRBV5-1 and TRBJ1-4, is KAGVTQTPRYLIKTRGQQVTLSCSPISGHRSVSWYQQTPGQGLQFLFEYFSETQRNKGNFPGRFSGRQFSNSRSEMNVSTLELGDSALYLCASCSGTSSSGGEKLFFGSGTQLSVL.

The J gene is TRBJ2-5, the V gene TRBV3-1 (or the pseudogene TRBV3-2), with no clear D. The V end was cut by 1 base, the J end by 4 bases, with 7 bases between. Per the germline V gene, CDR1 is LGHDT and CDR2 is YNNKEL (reference sequence). CDR3 length equals 13 residues. The CDR3 sequence: CASSQVRRETQYF. CDR3 bases: TGTGCCAGCAGCCAAGTTAGAAGAGAGACCCAGTACTTC.

This sequence joins TRBV30 and TRBJ1-2; 7 bases match TRBD1. Germline V gene sequence: CDR1 GTSNPN, CDR2 SVGIG (reference sequence). The trim removed 3 bases at V and 6 bases at J, leaving 7 bases unmatched. The CDR3 runs 13 residues. The CDR3 coding sequence is TGTGCCTGGAGGGTACAGGGGTCGGATGGCTACACCTTC. It yields the protein CAWRVQGSDGYTF.

The chain couples TRBV7-2 to TRBJ2-1, with 7 bases matching TRBD2. There are 15 residues in the CDR3. Germline loops: CDR1 SGHTA, CDR2 FQGNSA. V lost 5 bases and J lost 2; bases outside the gene matches: 6. The CDR3 coding sequence is TGTGCCAGCAGCCTTAGCGGGTCCCCCTACAATGAGCAGTTCTTC. Protein product: CASSLSGSPYNEQFF.

V usage is TRBV5-6 and J usage is TRBJ2-7; tentative D call: TRBD2 (5 bases). This CDR3 has 15 amino acids. Trimming took off 3 bases at V and 5 bases at J, with 18 bases between the two ends. CDR1 and CDR2 from the germline V gene are SGHDT and YYEEEE. Written as DNA, the CDR3 is TGTGCCAGCAGCTGGACCCTACAGCGGATCCACGAGCAGTACTTC. Translating it yields CASSWTLQRIHEQYF.

The chain links TRBV2 to TRBJ2-1; 10 bases are a match to TRBD2. Per the germline V gene, CDR1 is SNHLY and CDR2 is FYNNEI. This CDR3 has 15 amino acids. The V segment lost 5 bases and the J segment 4 bases; nucleotides outside the gene matches: 5. As DNA, the CDR3 is TGTGCCAGCAGTTCCCTAGCGGGGGCTTACAATGAGCAGTTCTTC. This encodes CASSSLAGAYNEQFF.

This clone was counted a single time. This chain joins TRBV27 and TRBJ1-2; TRBD1 is a possible D gene (6 bases). Per germline, CDR1 MNHEY and CDR2 SMNVEV (reference sequence). The germline V and J ends were trimmed by 3 bases and 7 bases, with 12 bases remaining between them. The CDR3 is 13 amino acids. The CDR3 reads CASSFPDSFGYTF. Here the CDR3 DNA reads TGTGCCAGCAGTTTTCCGGACAGTTTTGGCTACACCTTC.

This clone appeared a single time. J is TRBJ1-4 and V is TRBV7-9, with 9 bases fitting TRBD1. V shed 5 bases and J 7 bases; nucleotides not matched to a gene: 5. CDR3 length equals 14 residues. Germline CDR1 and CDR2: SEHNR and FQNEAQ (reference sequence). CDR3 sequence: CASSQDRGGEKLFF. The CDR3 bases are TGTGCCAGCAGCCAAGACAGGGGGGGTGAAAAACTGTTTTTT.